This T cell receptor (beta chain) was sequenced for a study of CD8 T cells in Susac syndrome. When the RNA was reverse transcribed, random hexamers were used with an input of roughly 0.5 to 1 ug. The amplification used immunoSEQ multiplex PCR on TCR beta CDR3; it spanned 54 Vbeta and 13 Jbeta. In TCRdb, the immunoSEQ multiplex PCR reads were re-called with MiXCR into one record per CDR3 protein. Seen here are 45,000 to 60,000 distinct CDR3 sequences, almost 95% observed once, and the top ten hold around 0.38%. Blood CD8+ and CD4+ T cells underwent high-throughput TCR beta sequencing. General study findings and limits: That the number of individuals in its TCR sequencing and HLA analysis was relatively small was acknowledged by the study.

This clonotype was observed once. Its specificity is not known. The germline V gene has CDR1 LNHDA and CDR2 SQIVND (reference sequence). The CDR3 is made up of 13 amino acids. Trimming removed 1 base from V and 6 bases from J, with 9 bases in between. The TCR was taken from a human donor in good health. The specimen was CD8+ T cells from PBMCs. The chain links TRBV19 to TRBJ1-1; D gene uncertain. The CDR3 DNA reads TGTGCCAGTAGTATAGGACCAAACTCTGAAGCTTTCTTT. Amino acid sequence: CASSIGPNSEAFF.